This paragraph reports one T cell receptor (beta chain). The data stem from a study of T cells in localized non-small cell lung cancer. The repertoire was sequenced with immunoSEQ multiplex PCR; TCRdb's copy has only in-frame clones and lacks some. The sample contains just over 70,000 clones, 86% of which appear only once. The J segment lost 3 bases and the V segment lost 7 bases, leaving 10 bases of the junction unmatched. There are 16 residues in the CDR3. CDR1 and CDR2 (germline): MNHNY, SVGAGI (reference sequence). This clonotype originated in a male donor older than 55 with stage III squamous cell lung carcinoma. The chain uses TRBV6-6 and TRBJ1-3, with 9 bases matching TRBD1. The source was peripheral blood, collected before any cancer treatment. The CDR3 region has the DNA TGTGCCAGCACCGAACAGGGGGCGGGAGGTGGAAACACCATATATTTT. It specifies CASTEQGAGGGNTIYF.